This entry describes one T cell receptor beta chain. Its antigen is undetermined. V lost 8 bases and J lost 0, with 11 bases in between. The CDR3 length is 14 residues. Germline CDR1 MDHEN, CDR2 SYDVKM. Total RNA extracted from each sample amounted to at least 5 micrograms. This sample is drawn from a study of blood T cells in healthy people across ages. For the second PCR, which ran for roughly 6 to 12 cycles, a sample-barcoded 5' primer and a J-beta primer mix were used. MiXCR, applied by TCRdb to the 5' RACE reads, yields one record per CDR3 protein. This table holds about 1.8 million distinct CDR3 sequences, roughly 49% found once. The study, taken as a whole, reports: It was the long-lived donors that had more naive CD4+ cells and higher diversity than aged donors.

Material: blood. The chain combines TRBV28 with TRBJ2-1; D tentatively reads TRBD1 or TRBD2 (5 bases each). The sequence was collected from a woman aged 40-49 years in good health. The CDR3 nucleotides read TGTGCCAGCGCCCGGGGACGCTCCTACAATGAGCAGTTCTTC. This codes for CASARGRSYNEQFF.